The 19 T cell receptor beta chains reported below all come from one sample, sequenced in a study of shared clonotypes between healthy human individuals. Repertoires were generated with immunoSEQ multiplex PCR, while TCRdb's copy carries only in-frame clones and drops some. Of about half a million clones detected, less than 80% appear once; the ten largest clones hold about 12%. Sequencing was carried out using PBMCs. The source of these receptors is a woman aged 40 to 50 in good health. Some clones in this sample may be carry-over from other donors' samples.

This clone has just a few counts. The V call is TRBV6-4, the J call TRBJ2-6; D gene unclear. V shed 3 bases and J shed 3 bases, with 6 bases lying between them. Germline values: CDR1 MRHNA, CDR2 SNTAGT. The CDR3 spans 14 residues. In DNA form, the CDR3 reads TGTGCCAGCAGTGAGGGGTTTGGGGCCAACGTCCTGACTTTC. Amino acids: CASSEGFGANVLTF.

The chain combines TRBV10-3 with TRBJ2-5; D perhaps matches TRBD2 (6 bases). V lost 0 bases, J lost 2 bases, and 16 bases lay in between. The germline V gene has CDR1 ENHRY and CDR2 SYGVKD. The CDR3 extends over 17 amino acids. Written as DNA, the CDR3 is TGTGCCATCAGTGAGTCGAACCCCGGGACTCCTCAAGAGACCCAGTACTTC. It yields the protein CAISESNPGTPQETQYF.

This clone has only one observation. The rearrangement uses TRBV27 and TRBJ1-4, with D maybe TRBD1 (5 bases). CDR3 length equals 12 residues. The V gene lost 8 bases and the J gene lost 4 bases, with 8 bases spanning the gap. Germline-derived CDR1 and CDR2 are MNHEY and SMNVEV (reference sequence). CDR3 region: CASRDFNEKLFF. CDR3 nucleotides: TGTGCCAGCCGGGACTTTAATGAAAAACTGTTTTTT.

This clone was detected many times. This rearrangement joins TRBV11-2 to TRBJ2-4; 13 nucleotides agree with TRBD2. The CDR3 length is 19 residues. Germline V gives CDR1 SGHAT, CDR2 FQNNGV. After removal of 4 bases from V and 1 base from J, the junction contained 10 bases not matched to a gene. Here the CDR3 DNA reads TGTGCCAGCAGCTCGGGACTAGCGGGACCTAGAGGGGCCAAAAACATTCAGTACTTC. Protein: CASSSGLAGPRGAKNIQYF.

The chain has TRBV9 and TRBJ1-1; D perhaps matches TRBD1 (5 bases). In germline, CDR1 is SGDLS, CDR2 YYNGEE. The CDR3 is 13 amino acids. The germline V and J ends were trimmed by 6 bases and 5 bases, with 14 bases remaining between them. CDR3 nucleotides: TGTGCCAGCACCCCAGGGTGGGGGACTGAAGCTTTCTTT. This codes for CASTPGWGTEAFF.

This sequence joins TRBV7-6 and TRBJ2-2, with 7 bases aligning to TRBD1. Germline V gives CDR1 SGHVS, CDR2 FNYEAQ. The CDR3 sequence is 14 residues long. Trimming removed 5 bases from V and 6 bases from J; junction bases left unmatched: 6. CDR3 residues: CASSTRTGPGELFF. The CDR3, as DNA: TGTGCCAGCAGCACCCGGACAGGACCCGGGGAGCTGTTTTTT.

The rearrangement uses TRBV5-6 and TRBJ2-1; 9 nucleotides line up with TRBD2. The junction had 9 bases not matched to a gene; V was cut back by 4 bases and J by 4 bases. The CDR3 is 16 residues long. From germline, CDR1 is SGHDT and CDR2 YYEEEE. The CDR3 DNA sequence: TGTGCCAGCAGCCCCCCTAGCGGGACTTATTACAATGAGCAGTTCTTC. This codes for CASSPPSGTYYNEQFF.

This chain joins TRBV27 and TRBJ2-2; D remains ambiguous. Germline lookup yields CDR1 MNHEY and CDR2 SMNVEV (reference sequence). V lost 5 bases, J lost 4 bases, and 8 bases lay in between. CDR3 length: 13 amino acids. This CDR3 is CASSQQITGELFF. CDR3 bases: TGTGCCAGCAGTCAACAGATCACCGGGGAGCTGTTTTTT.

The V gene is TRBV27, the J gene TRBJ2-4, with TRBD1 matching over 9 bases. V lost 5 bases, J lost 11 bases, and 10 bases stayed unmatched. CDR1 and CDR2 from the germline V gene are MNHEY and SMNVEV (reference sequence). The CDR3 loop spans 14 amino acids. DNA of the CDR3: TGTGCCAGCAGTCGACAACAGGGGGCCGTTTTTCAGTACTTC. It codes for CASSRQQGAVFQYF.

The DNA of the CDR3 is TGTGCCAGCAGCTACGGTGGGGTTGGGGCCAACGTCCTGACTTTC. As protein: CASSYGGVGANVLTF. This chain uses TRBV6-5 with TRBJ2-6, with D uncertain. Trimming cost V 6 bases and J 3 bases, with 12 bases left between them. Germline V lookup: CDR1 MNHEY, CDR2 SVGAGI. There are 15 residues in the CDR3.

The chain uses TRBV10-3 and TRBJ2-7; TRBD2 matches 8 bases. Trimming took 5 bases from V and 5 from J; bases not matched to a gene: 8. From germline, CDR1 is ENHRY and CDR2 SYGVKD. CDR3 length: 14 amino acids. CDR3 protein: CAISPKRESHEQYF. DNA of the CDR3: TGTGCCATCAGTCCCAAGCGGGAGTCCCACGAGCAGTACTTC.

The chain is built from TRBV13 and TRBJ2-3; TRBD2 is a possible D gene (5 bases). This CDR3 contains 14 residues. Trimming removed 6 bases at V and 2 bases at J, with 12 bases between. CDR1 PRHDT and CDR2 FYEKMQ come from the germline V gene (reference sequence). This CDR3 reads CASRPRTLTDTQYF. The CDR3 DNA follows: TGTGCCAGCAGACCCAGGACTCTCACAGATACGCAGTATTTT.

V usage is TRBV18 and J usage is TRBJ2-1, with D possibly TRBD2 on 6 matching bases. Per germline, CDR1 KGHSH and CDR2 LQKENI. The CDR3 totals 16 residues. Trimming removed 2 bases at V and 8 bases at J, with 19 bases between. The CDR3 DNA sequence: TGTGCCAGCTCACCAAGTGGGTCCTCCCCGGGGGATGAGCAGTTCTTC. Translated: CASSPSGSSPGDEQFF.

This rearrangement joins TRBV5-1 to TRBJ2-6; no clear D gene. CDR1 is SGHRS, CDR2 YFSETQ, per germline. There are 15 residues in the CDR3. V was cut by 0 bases and J by 0 bases, with 4 bases left in between. CDR3 residues: CASSLGPSGANVLTF. CDR3 in DNA: TGCGCCAGCAGCTTGGGACCCTCTGGGGCCAACGTCCTGACTTTC.

The sample holds one count of this clone. The chain combines TRBV10-1 with TRBJ2-7; D unresolved. Germline-derived CDR1 and CDR2 are WNHNN and SYGVQD (reference sequence). The CDR3 is made up of 12 amino acids. V gave up 3 bases and J gave up 4 bases, with 7 bases separating them. As DNA, the CDR3 is TGCGCCAGCAGTGATCGAATTTACGAGCAGTACTTC. Its protein product is CASSDRIYEQYF.

V and J are TRBV10-1 and TRBJ1-5; possible D gene TRBD1, 5 bases. From germline, CDR1 is WNHNN and CDR2 SYGVQD (reference sequence). Between the trimmed V and J ends, which lost 5 bases and 2 bases, there was a span of 10 bases. The CDR3 loop spans 14 amino acids. The CDR3 DNA reads TGCGCCAGCAGTTTTTCCAGGGGCAATCAGCCCCAGCATTTT. Translated, it gives CASSFSRGNQPQHF.

This rearrangement joins TRBV9 to TRBJ2-1; 9 bases are a match to TRBD2. V lost 5 bases and J lost 6; bases outside the gene matches: 9. CDR3 length equals 15 residues. Germline V gives CDR1 SGDLS, CDR2 YYNGEE. The CDR3 reads CASSRLAGNFNEQFF. CDR3 nucleotide sequence: TGTGCCAGCAGTAGGCTAGCGGGGAACTTCAATGAGCAGTTCTTC.

The chain has TRBV27 and TRBJ1-5; 12 bases are shared with TRBD1. There are 21 residues in the CDR3. From germline, CDR1 is MNHEY and CDR2 SMNVEV (reference sequence). Trimming at V came to 2 bases and at J to 2 bases, leaving 16 bases not matched to a gene. CDR3 amino acids: CASSLPQALGQGAEGNQPQHF. The CDR3, as DNA: TGTGCCAGCAGTTTACCCCAAGCCTTGGGACAGGGGGCAGAAGGCAATCAGCCCCAGCATTTT.

As DNA, the CDR3 is TGTGCCAGTAGCCGGTCTGGAAACACCATATATTTT. It translates to CASSRSGNTIYF. The J gene is TRBJ1-3, the V gene TRBV19; D call uncertain. V lost 6 bases, J lost 1 base, and 4 bases lay in between. Germline V lookup: CDR1 LNHDA, CDR2 SQIVND (reference sequence). The CDR3 runs to 12 residues. Complete variable domain (other parts from reference TRBV19 and TRBJ1-3): DGGITQSPKYLFRKEGQNVTLSCEQNLNHDAMYWYRQDPGQGLRLIYYSQIVNDFQKGDIAEGYSVSREKKESFPLTVTSAQKNPTAFYLCASSRSGNTIYFGEGSWLTVV.